The sequence of this T cell receptor (beta chain) was determined in a study of Graves' ophthalmopathy and Graves' hyperthyroidism. The authors amplified TCR beta CDR3 regions from RNA transcripts. The library came from an HTBI-primed first-round RT-PCR and a second-round multiplex PCR. TCRdb re-called the multiplex PCR reads with MiXCR, one entry per CDR3 protein. Among some 410,000 distinct CDR3 sequences, under 25% were seen once, and the ten largest hold roughly 3%. This clonotype was seen ten or more times. A follow-up of 18 months without ophthalmopathy meant that hyperthyroidism was stable. Enrolled hyperthyroidism patients had a new diagnosis, a duration under 2 months, and an age of 18 to 65. Exclusion applied to patients with other autoimmune diseases, uncontrolled infections, pregnancy or lactation. CDR3 size: 13 residues. Per the germline V gene, CDR1 is DFQATT and CDR2 is SNEGSKA (reference sequence). The V segment lost 6 bases and the J segment 5 bases; nucleotides outside the gene matches: 9.

Sequenced input: peripheral blood. The chain combines TRBV20-1 with TRBJ2-5; 7 bases align to TRBD1. The clonotype comes from a woman under 30 with stable Graves' hyperthyroidism. This CDR3 is CSAPGTERETQYF. DNA of the CDR3: TGCAGTGCCCCCGGGACAGAACGGGAGACCCAGTACTTC.